This passage covers 26 T cell receptor beta chains from one sample sequenced in a study of blood T cell repertoires in COVID-19. Profiled with immunoSEQ multiplex PCR; TCRdb holds only in-frame clones, not every one. The top ten clones hold more than 7.5% of a sample with some 70,000 clones, 75% to 90% of them seen once. The source material was peripheral blood. These TCRs come from a man aged 50-60 years with active COVID-19.

The chain links TRBV24-1 to TRBJ2-5; the match to TRBD2 covers 9 bases. The CDR3 has 15 residues. CDR1 and CDR2 (germline): KGHDR, SFDVKD. V shed 4 bases and J 2 bases; nucleotides not matched to a gene: 4. CDR3 sequence reads: CATSDPAGGQETQYF. CDR3 DNA: TGTGCCACCAGTGACCCGGCGGGGGGGCAAGAGACCCAGTACTTC.

This rearrangement joins TRBV2 to TRBJ2-3, with 9 nucleotides matching TRBD2. The CDR3 has 13 residues. Germline V CDR1 and CDR2: SNHLY, FYNNEI. The J segment lost 1 base and the V segment lost 11 bases, leaving 4 bases of the junction unmatched. CDR3 DNA: TGTGCCGGGAGCGGGAGGCGCACAGATACGCAGTATTTT. Its protein product is CAGSGRRTDTQYF.

This clone was seen a single time. The chain couples TRBV12-3 or TRBV12-4 to TRBJ1-5; D not certain. This CDR3 contains 12 residues. Trimming cost V 3 bases and J 7 bases, with 7 bases left between them. CDR3 amino acids: CASSFGGQPQHF. The CDR3 nucleotides are TGTGCCAGCAGTTTTGGCGGACAGCCCCAGCATTTT.

The genes are TRBV2 and TRBJ1-2, with 9 bases that match TRBD1. The CDR3 is 16 residues long. Germline V CDR1 and CDR2: SNHLY, FYNNEI. V lost 6 bases, J lost 7 bases, and 15 bases stayed unmatched. This chain's CDR3 is CASRVTGTGYLSGYTF. Written as DNA, the CDR3 is TGTGCCAGCAGGGTAACCGGGACAGGGTACTTAAGTGGCTACACCTTC.

This sequence joins TRBV27 and TRBJ2-1; 8 nucleotides agree with TRBD2. Germline V gene lookup returns CDR1 MNHEY and CDR2 SMNVEV (reference sequence). Trimming removed 6 bases from V and 5 bases from J; junction bases left unmatched: 15. There are 17 residues in the CDR3. The CDR3 is CASSLTATGRGDNEQFF. DNA for the CDR3: TGTGCCAGCAGCCTCACCGCTACCGGGAGGGGCGACAATGAGCAGTTCTTC.

This clone turned up a few times. The chain couples TRBV5-1 to TRBJ2-7; 11 bases match TRBD2. With V trimmed by 4 bases and J by 5 bases, 11 bases remained unmatched. The CDR3 contains 16 residues. The germline V gene has CDR1 SGHRS and CDR2 YFSETQ. The CDR3 reads CASSLVGLAGGNEQYF. In DNA, the CDR3 is TGCGCCAGCAGCCTCGTAGGGCTAGCGGGAGGAAACGAGCAGTACTTC. The variable domain in full, with the rest retrieved from reference TRBV5-1 and TRBJ2-7, is KAGVTQTPRYLIKTRGQQVTLSCSPISGHRSVSWYQQTPGQGLQFLFEYFSETQRNKGNFPGRFSGRQFSNSRSEMNVSTLELGDSALYLCASSLVGLAGGNEQYFGPGTRLTVT.

CDR3 amino acids: CSVPGQGNYGYTF. In DNA, the CDR3 is TGCAGCGTCCCGGGACAGGGTAACTATGGCTACACCTTC. V is TRBV29-1 and J is TRBJ1-2; TRBD1 agrees at 9 bases. The CDR3 length is 13 residues. Per the germline V gene, CDR1 is SQVTM and CDR2 is ANQGSEA. The V gene end was trimmed by 6 bases and the J gene end by 1 base; junction bases not matched to a gene: 3.

V usage is TRBV7-2 and J usage is TRBJ1-5; no definite D call. CDR1 and CDR2 from the germline V gene are SGHTA and FQGNSA. V was shortened by 2 bases and J by 10 bases, with 9 bases between the two germline ends. CDR3 length: 12 residues. CDR3 sequence reads: CASSLPGLPQHF. CDR3 DNA sequence: TGTGCCAGCAGCTTACCCGGTTTACCCCAGCATTTT.

The V call is TRBV7-2, the J call TRBJ2-3; D gene uncertain. Per the germline V gene, CDR1 is SGHTA and CDR2 is FQGNSA. The V end was cut by 3 bases, the J end by 0 bases, with 4 bases between. The CDR3 loop spans 13 amino acids. CDR3: CASSLASTDTQYF. CDR3 nucleotide sequence: TGTGCCAGCAGCTTGGCAAGCACAGATACGCAGTATTTT.

The chain combines TRBV9 with TRBJ1-1, with 9 positions matching TRBD1. Looked up from germline, CDR1 is SGDLS and CDR2 is YYNGEE. The J segment lost 6 bases and the V segment lost 4 bases, leaving 7 bases of the junction unmatched. The CDR3 is 14 residues long. The CDR3 reads CASSPTGGGSEAFF. In DNA, the CDR3 is TGTGCCAGCAGCCCGACAGGGGGAGGATCTGAAGCTTTCTTT.

This chain uses TRBV7-9 with TRBJ2-5; 11 positions match TRBD1. With 3 bases clipped from V and 2 bases from J, the junction kept 5 bases outside the gene matches. The germline gives CDR1 SEHNR, CDR2 FQNEAQ (reference sequence). This CDR3 is built from 16 residues. In DNA, the CDR3 is TGTGCCAGCAGCTTTGGGGACAGGGGGGAACAAGAGACCCAGTACTTC. Translating it yields CASSFGDRGEQETQYF.

The J gene is TRBJ2-1, the V gene TRBV6-2 or TRBV6-3, with 14 nucleotides matching TRBD2. This CDR3 is 18 amino acids long. Germline trimming cut 4 bases from V and 4 bases from J; bases unmatched to any gene: 9. Germline loops: CDR1 MNHEY, CDR2 SVGEGT. The CDR3 region is CASSLIGLAGGFYNEQFF. The CDR3 bases are TGTGCCAGCAGTTTGATAGGACTAGCGGGAGGATTTTACAATGAGCAGTTCTTC.

The V and J genes are TRBV30 and TRBJ1-5; TRBD1 might be the D (5 bases). The CDR3 consists of 14 residues. Trimming cost V 3 bases and J 9 bases, with 18 bases left between them. CDR1 is GTSNPN and CDR2 is SVGIG in the germline V gene (reference sequence). The CDR3 reads CAWRERDSMRPQHF. CDR3 DNA sequence: TGTGCCTGGAGGGAGAGAGACAGTATGCGGCCCCAGCATTTT.

DNA of the CDR3: TGTGCCACCAAACAGGCTACGGACGGGAATGAGCAGTTCTTC. This sequence encodes CATKQATDGNEQFF. The chain couples TRBV27 to TRBJ2-1, with D possibly being TRBD1 (5 bases). V lost 10 bases and J lost 7, with 20 bases in between. Germline CDR1 is MNHEY and CDR2 is SMNVEV (reference sequence). There are 14 residues in the CDR3.

This clone was recorded only once. The rearrangement uses TRBV9 and TRBJ2-3; TRBD1 agrees at 9 bases. The germline gives CDR1 SGDLS, CDR2 YYNGEE. The length of the CDR3 is 16 residues. V was pared by 4 bases and J by 3 bases, with 9 bases of the junction left unmatched. The CDR3 here is CASSPAGTGTTDTQYF. CDR3 coding DNA: TGTGCCAGCAGCCCCGCCGGGACAGGGACGACAGATACGCAGTATTTT.

The rearrangement uses TRBV18 and TRBJ1-2, with 8 bases that match TRBD1. The V gene's germline CDR1 is KGHSH and CDR2 LQKENI. Trimming took 0 bases from V and 7 from J; bases not matched to a gene: 4. The CDR3 loop spans 14 amino acids. The CDR3 region has the DNA TGTGCCAGCTCACCACCTGGGACAGGCTCTGGCTACACCTTC. It codes for CASSPPGTGSGYTF.

The chain recombines TRBV7-3 with TRBJ2-3; D is possibly TRBD2 (5 bases). Trimming left V 5 bases short and J 0 bases short, with 9 bases between. This CDR3 is built from 14 residues. Germline loops: CDR1 SGHTA, CDR2 FQGTGA. For the CDR3, the DNA is TGTGCCAGCAGCATTAGCGCCAGCACAGATACGCAGTATTTT. This gives the protein CASSISASTDTQYF.

The CDR3 protein is CASSLFQSNEQFF. The CDR3 DNA follows: TGTGCCAGCAGTTTATTCCAGTCTAATGAGCAGTTCTTC. The chain combines TRBV28 with TRBJ2-1, with no clear D. CDR1 MDHEN and CDR2 SYDVKM come from the germline V gene. The CDR3 extends over 13 amino acids. With 1 base removed from V and 7 bases from J, the gap between germline ends came to 8 bases.

This clone was counted once. The chain is built from TRBV5-6 and TRBJ1-1; D is ambiguous. CDR1 and CDR2 from the germline V gene are SGHDT and YYEEEE. V was clipped by 6 bases and J by 5 bases, with 11 bases between them. The CDR3 runs to 12 residues. The CDR3, as DNA: TGTGCCAGCACCCGCGGCTATACTGAAGCTTTCTTT. This gives the protein CASTRGYTEAFF.

The rearrangement joins TRBV28 to TRBJ2-1, with 8 nucleotides matching TRBD1. Looked up from germline, CDR1 is MDHEN and CDR2 is SYDVKM. CDR3 length equals 15 residues. The J segment lost 5 bases and the V segment lost 7 bases, leaving 10 bases of the junction unmatched. This CDR3 reads CASTPTQGAHNEQFF. DNA for the CDR3: TGTGCCAGCACCCCAACCCAGGGGGCCCACAATGAGCAGTTCTTC.

V gene TRBV25-1 combines with J gene TRBJ2-3, with D tentatively TRBD1 (5 bases). This CDR3 has 14 amino acids. Germline CDR1 and CDR2: MGHDK and SYGVNS. The ends were cut back, 5 bases at V and 1 base at J, with 10 bases in the middle. The CDR3 region is CASSRTPRTDTQYF. The CDR3 region has the DNA TGTGCCAGCAGTCGGACACCCCGCACAGATACGCAGTATTTT.

The chain joins TRBV7-2 to TRBJ2-7, with D perhaps TRBD1 (6 bases). Germline CDR1 SGHTA, CDR2 FQGNSA. V lost 5 bases to trimming and J lost 3 bases, with 14 bases between them. The CDR3 length is 14 residues. The CDR3 sequence: CASSVGQRFYEQYF. The CDR3 region has the DNA TGTGCCAGCAGCGTTGGACAGAGATTCTACGAGCAGTACTTC.

The J gene is TRBJ2-7, the V gene TRBV24-1; weak D call: TRBD1 (6 bases). Trimming left V 4 bases short and J 6 bases short, with 15 bases between. Germline V CDR1 and CDR2: KGHDR, SFDVKD. This CDR3 has 14 amino acids. The CDR3 DNA reads as TGTGCCACCAGTGAGCCGGGACAACAGACCGAGCAGTACTTC. Its protein is CATSEPGQQTEQYF.

This chain uses TRBV4-2 with TRBJ2-7; D remains unclear. Looked up from germline, CDR1 is LGHNA and CDR2 is YNFKEQ. The CDR3 totals 13 residues. Trimming left V 2 bases short and J 6 bases short, with 11 bases between. The CDR3 is CASSQLSGSEQYF. CDR3 DNA sequence: TGTGCCAGCAGCCAATTGTCAGGATCCGAGCAGTACTTC.

The V call is TRBV9, the J call TRBJ2-3, with 8 bases matching TRBD1. V lost 5 bases to trimming and J lost 5 bases; unmatched junction nucleotides: 13. This CDR3 has 16 residues. Germline values: CDR1 SGDLS, CDR2 YYNGEE. The CDR3: CASSISTGAGGDTQYF. The CDR3 DNA is TGTGCCAGCAGTATTTCGACAGGGGCCGGAGGAGATACGCAGTATTTT.

Written as DNA, the CDR3 is TGTGCCAGCAGTCCGAGGCAGGGTGTTAGGGAGACCCAGTACTTC. Protein: CASSPRQGVRETQYF. The chain has TRBV7-2 and TRBJ2-5; a weak D match, TRBD1 (5 bases). The CDR3 contains 15 residues. Germline lookup yields CDR1 SGHTA and CDR2 FQGNSA. Trimming pared 6 bases from V and 5 bases from J, leaving 19 bases between. Complete variable domain (other parts from reference TRBV7-2 and TRBJ2-5): GAGVSQSPSNKVTEKGKDVELRCDPISGHTALYWYRQSLGQGLEFLIYFQGNSAPDKSGLPSDRFSAERTGGSVSTLTIQRTQQEDSAVYLCASSPRQGVRETQYFGPGTRLLVL.